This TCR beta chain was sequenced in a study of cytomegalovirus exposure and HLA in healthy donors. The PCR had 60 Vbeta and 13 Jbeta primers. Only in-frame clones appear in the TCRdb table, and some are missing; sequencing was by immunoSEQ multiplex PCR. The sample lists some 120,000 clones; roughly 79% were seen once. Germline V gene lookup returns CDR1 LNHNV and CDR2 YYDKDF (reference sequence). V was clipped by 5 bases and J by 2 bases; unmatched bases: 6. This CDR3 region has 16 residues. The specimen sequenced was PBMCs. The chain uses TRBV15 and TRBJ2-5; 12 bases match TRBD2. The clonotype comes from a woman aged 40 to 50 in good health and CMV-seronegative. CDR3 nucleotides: TGTGCCACCAGCTCACGAGGACTAGCGGGACAAGAGACCCAGTACTTC. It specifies CATSSRGLAGQETQYF.